The clone carrying this TCR beta chain has a single count. The antigen is unknown. This CDR3 spans 15 amino acids. In germline, CDR1 is SGHRS, CDR2 YFSETQ. Trimming stripped 0 bases from V and 1 base from J, with 10 bases between. This record belongs to a study of cytomegalovirus exposure and HLA in healthy donors. The PCR ran on 60 Vbeta and 13 Jbeta primers. TCRdb's table, derived via immunoSEQ multiplex PCR, lists solely in-frame clones and lacks some. Found here are tens of thousands of clones, less than 75% of them singletons; the top ten hold 9.5% to 13%. Notes on the study in general: Earlier results showed most TCR beta V segments being productive about 90% or about 30% of the time. Follow-up analysis later connected one missense variant in DCLRE1C with trimming of TCR beta V- and J-genes. Researchers counted approximately 160 TCR beta chains as cytomegalovirus-associated.

Sample: PBMCs. The chain joins TRBV5-1 to TRBJ2-5; D perhaps matches TRBD2 (6 bases). The receptor's source is a young woman in good health and CMV-seronegative. The CDR3: CASSLVNSGQETQYF. CDR3 sequence (DNA): TGCGCCAGCAGCTTGGTGAATAGCGGCCAAGAGACCCAGTACTTC. The full variable domain, rest sourced from reference TRBV5-1 and TRBJ2-5, is KAGVTQTPRYLIKTRGQQVTLSCSPISGHRSVSWYQQTPGQGLQFLFEYFSETQRNKGNFPGRFSGRQFSNSRSEMNVSTLELGDSALYLCASSLVNSGQETQYFGPGTRLLVL.